These T cell receptor beta chains were read from a single sample in a study of T cells in Graves' hyperthyroidism and ophthalmopathy. TCRdb re-called the multiplex PCR reads with MiXCR, one entry per CDR3 protein. The data hold nearly 110,000 distinct CDR3 sequences, with around a sixth observed a single time. Sequencing input: blood. The receptors were gathered from a woman aged 45-60 years with Graves' hyperthyroidism. CDR3s include the opening cysteine and the closing phenylalanine or tryptophan. The D gene is left open where the match is weak. Not all rows give a size; the values are once, few, many and, for expanded clones, a class.

>many|TRBV6-1|.|15|TRBJ1-6
CASSVFREVESPLHF
TGTGCCAGCAGTGTATTCAGGGAGGTAGAGTCACCCCTCCACTTT
>many|TRBV13|.|15|TRBJ2-2
CASSVGTPNTGELFF
TGTGCCAGCAGCGTAGGGACCCCTAACACCGGGGAGCTGTTTTTT
>many|TRBV6-1|TRBD1|15|TRBJ1-2
CATADRNLGDYGYTF
TGTGCCACCGCGGACAGGAACCTAGGGGACTATGGCTACACCTTC
>few|TRBV7-9|.|11|TRBJ2-5
CASSGAETQYF
TGTGCCAGCAGCGGGGCGGAGACCCAGTACTTC
>many|TRBV28|.|18|TRBJ2-1
CASSTHSPQGSSYNEQFF
TGTGCCAGCAGTACCCATTCTCCCCAGGGTTCCTCCTACAATGAGCAGTTCTTC
>many|TRBV28|.|15|TRBJ1-6
CATLPTATYNSPLHF
TGTGCCACCCTCCCGACAGCGACCTATAATTCACCCCTCCACTTT
>many|TRBV13|TRBD1|15|TRBJ1-1
CASSARDRGATEAFF
TGTGCCAGCAGCGCTCGGGACAGGGGGGCCACTGAAGCTTTCTTT
>many|TRBV6-4|TRBD1|13|TRBJ1-1
CASSNTGGTEAFF
TGTGCCAGCAGTAACACAGGGGGCACTGAAGCTTTCTTT
>many|TRBV7-9|TRBD2|15|TRBJ2-3
CASSTPLAGTDTQYF
TGTGCCAGCAGCACCCCGTTAGCGGGGACAGATACGCAGTATTTT
>many|TRBV7-8|TRBD1|14|TRBJ2-1
CASSTIQGAGEQFF
TGTGCCAGCAGCACAATACAGGGGGCTGGAGAGCAGTTCTTC
>many|TRBV5-5|.|16|TRBJ2-5
CASSPTGTTGLETQYF
TGTGCCAGCAGCCCCACGGGAACTACCGGCCTCGAGACCCAGTACTTC
>many|TRBV30|TRBD2|14|TRBJ2-1
CAWTSGNAYNEQFF
TGTGCCTGGACTAGCGGGAATGCCTACAATGAGCAGTTCTTC
>.|TRBV20-1|.|13|TRBJ1-2
CSARPFGDYGYTF
TGCAGTGCTAGACCCTTCGGGGACTATGGCTACACCTTC
>.|TRBV6-2/TRBV6-3|.|15|TRBJ1-1
CASSWGAGANTEAFF
TGTGCCAGCAGTTGGGGCGCGGGAGCCAACACTGAAGCTTTCTTT
>.|TRBV6-5|TRBD1|16|TRBJ1-3
CASSYFGQESGNTIYF
TGTGCCAGCAGTTACTTCGGACAGGAGTCTGGAAACACCATATATTTT
>many|TRBV20-1|TRBD1|15|TRBJ2-7
CSARPTGGNPYEQYF
TGCAGTGCTAGACCCACAGGGGGGAACCCTTACGAGCAGTACTTC